This TCR beta chain is drawn from a study of regulatory T cells in long-lasting Graves disease. Study-level findings and limits: Lower TCR diversity characterized persistent Graves' patients relative to newly diagnosed patients. With approximately 3,000 shared public clonotypes, persistent patients exceeded new patients, who shared roughly 920.

This clonotype appeared a few times. Its antigen is undetermined. Described time point: newly diagnosed GD, antithyroid drugs for less than 3 months. The TCR library was prepared using RNA isolated from PBMCs. Relying on iRepertoire HTBI primers and Arm-PCR of CDR3 regions, the team built TCR beta libraries. One entry per CDR3 protein results from TCRdb running MiXCR on the multiplex PCR reads. The data hold 240,000 or so distinct CDR3 sequences, with just over 20% observed a single time. Trimming cost V 5 bases and J 5 bases; bases outside gene matches: 8. Germline V gene data show CDR1 as SGHRS and CDR2 as YFSETQ. The CDR3 sequence is 14 residues long.

This rearrangement joins TRBV5-1 to TRBJ2-5, with 8 nucleotides matching TRBD1. The material was peripheral blood mononuclear cells (PBMCs), obtained at new diagnosis, from a patient treated with antithyroid drugs. The sequence was collected from a female donor with Graves disease. The CDR3 sequence: CASSWTGLGETQYF. CDR3 nucleotides: TGCGCCAGCAGTTGGACAGGGCTTGGGGAGACCCAGTACTTC.